This T cell receptor beta chain appears in the sequencing data of a study of preoperative IRX-2 immunotherapy in early breast cancer. Treatment meaning: preoperative locoregional IRX-2 cytokine immunotherapy. Samples came from a phase Ib trial of preoperative locoregional IRX-2 cytokine immunotherapy. The CDR3 consists of 14 residues. Germline V lookup: CDR1 SGHRS, CDR2 YFSETQ. Trimming left V 0 bases short and J 5 bases short, with 8 bases between. Assay: immunoSEQ multiplex PCR; the TCRdb copy retains only in-frame clones and omits some. The table has around 3,400 clones, about 75% seen once. This sequence originates from a human donor with breast cancer. V and J are TRBV5-1 and TRBJ1-4; D is perhaps TRBD1 (6 bases). The sample consisted of tumor tissue, taken before IRX-2 immunotherapy. CDR3 in amino acids: CASSLVGGNEKLFF. Here the CDR3 DNA reads TGCGCCAGCAGCTTGGTAGGGGGGAATGAAAAACTGTTTTTT.